One and the same sample provided the 7 T cell receptor beta chains below, sequenced in a study of blood T cell repertoires in COVID-19. Data came from immunoSEQ multiplex PCR; TCRdb stores just in-frame clones and leaves some out. The top ten hold over 2.5% of the sample, which has some 220,000 clones, approximately 84% seen once. The sequenced material came from peripheral blood. The receptor source for this set is a man between 50 and 59 years old who had recovered from COVID-19.

The sample holds one count of this clone. CDR3 sequence (DNA): TGTGCCAGCAGCTTTCCTAAAGCTAACTATGGCTACACCTTC. Its protein is CASSFPKANYGYTF. The genes are TRBV5-4 and TRBJ1-2; no firm D call. The V and J ends lost 2 bases and 0 bases respectively, with 8 bases between them. Per germline, CDR1 SGHNT and CDR2 YYREEE (reference sequence). This CDR3 is built from 14 residues.

In DNA, the CDR3 is TGTGCCAGCCGACTTACCGGGACTACCCCCTCCTACGAGCAGTACTTC. It is translated as CASRLTGTTPSYEQYF. This chain joins TRBV7-2 and TRBJ2-7, with TRBD2 matching over 7 bases. Germline V lookup: CDR1 SGHTA, CDR2 FQGNSA. The V gene end was trimmed by 8 bases and the J gene end by 0 bases; junction bases not matched to a gene: 13. The CDR3 has 16 residues. Looking up the rest from reference TRBV7-2 and TRBJ2-7 gives the full variable domain: GAGVSQSPSNKVTEKGKDVELRCDPISGHTALYWYRQSLGQGLEFLIYFQGNSAPDKSGLPSDRFSAERTGGSVSTLTIQRTQQEDSAVYLCASRLTGTTPSYEQYFGPGTRLTVT.

This chain joins TRBV18 and TRBJ2-7, with unresolved D. The CDR3 is made up of 14 amino acids. The germline V gene encodes CDR1 KGHSH and CDR2 LQKENI. Deletions cut 0 bases from V and 2 bases from J, with 8 bases between. CDR3 nucleotides: TGTGCCAGCTCACCACCGGCCGTTCCCTACGAGCAGTACTTC. Its protein is CASSPPAVPYEQYF. Looking up the rest from reference TRBV18 and TRBJ2-7 gives the full variable domain: NAGVMQNPRHLVRRRGQEARLRCSPMKGHSHVYWYRQLPEEGLKFMVYLQKENIIDESGMPKERFSAEFPKEGPSILRIQQVVRGDSAAYFCASSPPAVPYEQYFGPGTRLTVT.

The CDR3 reads CASSLRGAGGETQYF. CDR3 coding DNA: TGTGCCAGCAGTTTAAGGGGAGCTGGAGGGGAGACCCAGTACTTC. The gene calls are TRBV28 and TRBJ2-5; D might be TRBD2 (6 bases). CDR1 and CDR2 (germline): MDHEN, SYDVKM. V lost 2 bases to trimming and J lost 5 bases, with 15 bases between them. The length of the CDR3 is 15 residues.

CDR3: CASSSRDRGSGANVLTF. The CDR3 DNA sequence: TGTGCCAGCTCAAGCCGGGACAGGGGTAGTGGGGCCAACGTCCTGACTTTC. The V call is TRBV18, the J call TRBJ2-6, with TRBD1 matching over 10 bases. The ends lost 5 bases at V and 3 bases at J; junction bases unmatched: 7. There are 17 residues in the CDR3. Germline CDR1 KGHSH, CDR2 LQKENI.

V gene TRBV15 combines with J gene TRBJ1-2; TRBD1 matches at 11 bases. J lost 2 bases, V lost 5 bases, and 4 bases had no gene match. Germline assignment: CDR1 LNHNV and CDR2 YYDKDF (reference sequence). This CDR3 has 15 residues. The CDR3 loop is CATSYRTGGNYGYTF. Written as DNA, the CDR3 is TGTGCCACCAGCTACCGGACAGGGGGCAACTATGGCTACACCTTC.

This chain joins TRBV24-1 and TRBJ1-2, with D hard to call. With 7 bases removed from V and 7 bases from J, the gap between germline ends came to 6 bases. The CDR3 extends over 10 amino acids. Looked up from germline, CDR1 is KGHDR and CDR2 is SFDVKD. CDR3 bases: TGTGCCACCAGAACGGGTGGCTACACCTTC. Protein product: CATRTGGYTF.